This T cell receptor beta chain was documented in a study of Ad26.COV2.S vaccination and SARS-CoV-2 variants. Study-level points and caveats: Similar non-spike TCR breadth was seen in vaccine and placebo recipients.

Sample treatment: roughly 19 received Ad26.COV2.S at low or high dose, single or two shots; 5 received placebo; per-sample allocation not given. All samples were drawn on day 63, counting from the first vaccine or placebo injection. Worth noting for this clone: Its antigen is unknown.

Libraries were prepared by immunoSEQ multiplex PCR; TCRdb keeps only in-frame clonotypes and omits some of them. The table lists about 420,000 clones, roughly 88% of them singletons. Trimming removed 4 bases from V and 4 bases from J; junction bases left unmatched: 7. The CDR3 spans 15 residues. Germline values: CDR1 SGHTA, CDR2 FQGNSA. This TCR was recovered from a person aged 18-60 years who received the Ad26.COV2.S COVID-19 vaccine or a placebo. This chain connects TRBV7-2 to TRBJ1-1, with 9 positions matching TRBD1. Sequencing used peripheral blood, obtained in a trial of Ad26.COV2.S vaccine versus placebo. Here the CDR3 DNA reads TGTGCCAGCAGCTCAAACAGGGGGCTGGGCACTGAAGCTTTCTTT. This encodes CASSSNRGLGTEAFF.